In its sample, the clone carrying this T cell receptor (beta chain) was seen a few times. CDR3 length equals 17 residues. Germline-derived CDR1 and CDR2 are MGHRA and YSYEKL. The V segment lost 0 bases and the J segment 1 base; nucleotides outside the gene matches: 4. The entry originates in a study of T cells in Graves' hyperthyroidism and ophthalmopathy. TCR beta CDR3 region amplification was performed from RNA transcripts. Carried out on the TCR CDR3, a first-round RT-PCR used the HTBI primer set. MiXCR, applied by TCRdb to the multiplex PCR reads, yields one record per CDR3 protein. The sample records hundreds of thousands of distinct CDR3 sequences, around 15% being singletons. At least 3 on the Clinical Activity Score was recorded for ophthalmopathy patients, who also had NOSPECS grade at least 4 and duration under 3 months. Clinical symptoms, serum thyroxine and TRAb, thyroid ultrasound and orbital computed tomography were used for the diagnoses.

The chain employs TRBV4-1 and TRBJ2-3, with 10 positions matching TRBD2. Sequencing was done on a sample of blood. This TCR derives from a man younger than 35 with Graves' ophthalmopathy. The CDR3 bases are TGCGCCAGCAGCCAAGACCAGCGGGAGGGAGGCACAGATACGCAGTATTTT. Protein sequence: CASSQDQREGGTDTQYF.